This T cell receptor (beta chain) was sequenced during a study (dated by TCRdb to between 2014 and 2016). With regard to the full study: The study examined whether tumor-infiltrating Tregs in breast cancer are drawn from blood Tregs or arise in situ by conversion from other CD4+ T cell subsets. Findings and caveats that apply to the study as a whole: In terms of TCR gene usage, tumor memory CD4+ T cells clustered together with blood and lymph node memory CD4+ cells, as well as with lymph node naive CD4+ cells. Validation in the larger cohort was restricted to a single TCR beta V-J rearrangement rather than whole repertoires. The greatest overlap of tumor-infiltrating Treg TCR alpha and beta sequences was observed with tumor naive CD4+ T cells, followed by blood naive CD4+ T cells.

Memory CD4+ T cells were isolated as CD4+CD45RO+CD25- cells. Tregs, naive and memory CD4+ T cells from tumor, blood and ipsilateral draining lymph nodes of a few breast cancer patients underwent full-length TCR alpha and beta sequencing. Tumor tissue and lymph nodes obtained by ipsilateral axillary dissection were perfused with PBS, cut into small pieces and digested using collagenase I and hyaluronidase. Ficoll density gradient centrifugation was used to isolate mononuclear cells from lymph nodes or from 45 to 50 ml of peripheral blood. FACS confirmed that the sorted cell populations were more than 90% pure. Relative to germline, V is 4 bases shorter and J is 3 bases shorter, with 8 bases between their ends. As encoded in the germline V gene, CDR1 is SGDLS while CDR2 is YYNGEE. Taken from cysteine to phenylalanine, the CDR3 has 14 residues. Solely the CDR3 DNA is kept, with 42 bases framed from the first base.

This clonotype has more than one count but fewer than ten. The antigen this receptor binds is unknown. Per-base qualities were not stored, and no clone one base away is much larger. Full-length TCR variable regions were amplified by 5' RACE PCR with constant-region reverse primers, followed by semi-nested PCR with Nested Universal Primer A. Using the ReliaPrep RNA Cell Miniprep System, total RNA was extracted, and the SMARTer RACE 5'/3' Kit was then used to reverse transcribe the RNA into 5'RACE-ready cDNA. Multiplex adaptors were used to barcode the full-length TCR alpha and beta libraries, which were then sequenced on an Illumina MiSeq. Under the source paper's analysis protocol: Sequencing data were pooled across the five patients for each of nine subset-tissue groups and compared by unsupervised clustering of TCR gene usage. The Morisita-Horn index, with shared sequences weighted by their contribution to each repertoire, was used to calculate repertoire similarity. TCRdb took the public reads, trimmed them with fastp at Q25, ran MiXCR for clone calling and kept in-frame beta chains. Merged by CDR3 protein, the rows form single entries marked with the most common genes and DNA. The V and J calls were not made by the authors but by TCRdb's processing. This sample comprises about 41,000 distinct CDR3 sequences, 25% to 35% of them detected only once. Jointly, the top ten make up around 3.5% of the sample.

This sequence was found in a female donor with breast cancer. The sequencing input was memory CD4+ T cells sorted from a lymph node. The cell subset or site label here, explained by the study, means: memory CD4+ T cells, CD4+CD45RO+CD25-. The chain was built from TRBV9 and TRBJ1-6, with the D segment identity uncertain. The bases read TGTGCCAGCAGCCCTCGTGGCTATAATTCACCCCTCCACTTT. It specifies CASSPRGYNSPLHF.